The rows below give T cell receptor beta chains drawn from one sample of a study of OX40 agonist ivuxolimab in advanced cancers. Using immunoSEQ multiplex PCR, the repertoire was profiled, and TCRdb retains in-frame clones only, with some absent. The sample holds roughly 39,000 clones, 80% to 90% seen once. This sample comprised CD4+ or CD8+ T cells sorted from blood, obtained in a trial of the OX40 agonist ivuxolimab. Receptor source: an adult with an advanced solid tumor such as melanoma, head and neck, liver or kidney cancer. The CDR3 runs from the conserved cysteine through the conserved F or W. A D gene is named only where the DNA matches it firmly. Size is stated for part of the rows, as once, few or many counts, or as a class when the clone is expanded.

j_gene: TRBJ1-1; abundance: NA; v_gene: TRBV10-1; d_gene: TRBD1; CDR3nt: TGCGCCAGCAGTGGGACAGGGGCTACTGAAGCTTTCTTT; CDR3aa: CASSGTGATEAFF
j_gene: TRBJ2-1; abundance: NA; v_gene: TRBV19; d_gene: NA; CDR3nt: TGTGCCAGTAGTATAGCCCAGGGGAATGAGCAGTTCTTC; CDR3aa: CASSIAQGNEQFF
j_gene: TRBJ2-7; abundance: NA; v_gene: TRBV5-6; d_gene: TRBD1; CDR3nt: TGTGCCAGCAGCCGGACAGGGGGGACATACGAGCAGTACTTC; CDR3aa: CASSRTGGTYEQYF
j_gene: TRBJ2-3; abundance: NA; v_gene: TRBV21-1; d_gene: NA; CDR3nt: TGTGCCAGCAGCAAAGACCTTGGGACAGGGGAGTCAGATACGCAGTATTTT; CDR3aa: CASSKDLGTGESDTQYF
j_gene: TRBJ1-1; abundance: NA; v_gene: TRBV6-5; d_gene: NA; CDR3nt: TGTGCCAGCAGTTACGGGGGGGCGAACACTGAAGCTTTCTTT; CDR3aa: CASSYGGANTEAFF
j_gene: TRBJ1-5; abundance: NA; v_gene: TRBV19; d_gene: NA; CDR3nt: TGTGCCAGTAATTATGAACTTCTGAGCAATCAGCCCCAGCATTTT; CDR3aa: CASNYELLSNQPQHF
j_gene: TRBJ2-5; abundance: NA; v_gene: TRBV19; d_gene: NA; CDR3nt: TGTGCCAGTAGTATAAGCTGGATTCAAGAGACCCAGTACTTC; CDR3aa: CASSISWIQETQYF
j_gene: TRBJ2-2; abundance: few; v_gene: TRBV9; d_gene: TRBD1; CDR3nt: TGTGCCAGCAGCGTAAGGACAGGGGGCTCCGGGGAGCTGTTTTTT; CDR3aa: CASSVRTGGSGELFF
j_gene: TRBJ1-1; abundance: NA; v_gene: TRBV19; d_gene: NA; CDR3nt: TGTGCCAGTAGTATAGGGGCCGGGGGCACTGAAGCTTTCTTT; CDR3aa: CASSIGAGGTEAFF
j_gene: TRBJ2-7; abundance: NA; v_gene: TRBV10-2; d_gene: NA; CDR3nt: TGCGCCAGCAGTGGGAACAGGGAGCAGTACTTC; CDR3aa: CASSGNREQYF
j_gene: TRBJ1-5; abundance: NA; v_gene: TRBV5-8; d_gene: TRBD1; CDR3nt: TGTGCCAGCAGCTTTTGGACAGGGGCGAGGCCCCAGCATTTT; CDR3aa: CASSFWTGARPQHF
j_gene: TRBJ1-1; abundance: NA; v_gene: TRBV20-1; d_gene: NA; CDR3nt: TGCAGTGCTAGAGGACAGCATGAAGCTTTCTTT; CDR3aa: CSARGQHEAFF
j_gene: TRBJ2-7; abundance: NA; v_gene: TRBV29-1; d_gene: TRBD1; CDR3nt: TGCAGCGTTGACGGACAGGGTCCCGAGCAGTACTTC; CDR3aa: CSVDGQGPEQYF
j_gene: TRBJ1-4; abundance: NA; v_gene: TRBV7-9; d_gene: NA; CDR3nt: TGTGCCAGCAGCCCCGGGTCCCGTGAGAATGAAAAACTGTTTTTT; CDR3aa: CASSPGSRENEKLFF
j_gene: TRBJ2-7; abundance: NA; v_gene: TRBV28; d_gene: TRBD2; CDR3nt: TGTGCCAGCAACGTAGGACTAGCGGGAGGCGAGCAGTACTTC; CDR3aa: CASNVGLAGGEQYF
j_gene: TRBJ2-3; abundance: NA; v_gene: TRBV6-1; d_gene: TRBD2; CDR3nt: TGTGCCAGCAGCGGACTAGCCGGCACAGATACGCAGTATTTT; CDR3aa: CASSGLAGTDTQYF
j_gene: TRBJ2-5; abundance: NA; v_gene: TRBV2; d_gene: NA; CDR3nt: TGTGCCAGCAGTGACCAAGAGACCCAGTACTTC; CDR3aa: CASSDQETQYF
j_gene: TRBJ2-7; abundance: NA; v_gene: TRBV5-4; d_gene: NA; CDR3nt: TGTGCCAGCAGCCCTGCAGGGGGGCTATCCTACGAGCAGTACTTC; CDR3aa: CASSPAGGLSYEQYF
j_gene: TRBJ2-5; abundance: NA; v_gene: TRBV4-1; d_gene: TRBD2; CDR3nt: TGCGCCAGCAGCCAACCCGGGACTAGTGCTGAGACCCAGTACTTC; CDR3aa: CASSQPGTSAETQYF
j_gene: TRBJ1-2; abundance: NA; v_gene: TRBV5-1; d_gene: NA; CDR3nt: TGCGCCAGCAGCTTGGGGGCCTCAGGTGGCTACACCTTC; CDR3aa: CASSLGASGGYTF
j_gene: TRBJ1-2; abundance: NA; v_gene: TRBV19; d_gene: NA; CDR3nt: TGTGCCAGTAGTATGGGTCCGGGTGTCTATGGCTACACCTTC; CDR3aa: CASSMGPGVYGYTF
j_gene: TRBJ1-2; abundance: NA; v_gene: TRBV7-2; d_gene: NA; CDR3nt: TGTGCCAGCAGCCCCTCTGGCCTGCAGGTATCAGGCTACACCTTC; CDR3aa: CASSPSGLQVSGYTF